Listed here are 19 T cell receptor beta chains from one sample, sequenced in a study of shared clonotypes between healthy human individuals. Only in-frame clones appear in the TCRdb table, and some are missing; sequencing was by immunoSEQ multiplex PCR. The sample yields 2 million to 3 million clones, 90% to 95% seen once. Sequencing input: naive CD4+ T cells from PBMCs. Specified subset: CD45RA+ positively selected. Receptors originate from a man between 18 and 29 years old in good health. Some clones in this sample may be carry-over from other donors' samples.

In this sample, this clone turned up once. The chain links TRBV28 to TRBJ1-5; D is possibly TRBD1 (5 bases). V was pared by 7 bases and J by 7 bases, with 8 bases between. This CDR3 spans 11 amino acids. The germline V gene has CDR1 MDHEN and CDR2 SYDVKM. The CDR3 DNA is TGTGCCAGCAAAGGGGAACAGCCCCAGCATTTT. Translating gives CASKGEQPQHF. The variable domain in full, with the rest retrieved from reference TRBV28 and TRBJ1-5, is DVKVTQSSRYLVKRTGEKVFLECVQDMDHENMFWYRQDPGLGLRLIYFSYDVKMKEKGDIPEGYSVSREKKERFSLILESASTNQTSMYLCASKGEQPQHFGDGTRLSIL.

The J gene is TRBJ1-5, the V gene TRBV19, with D perhaps TRBD1 (6 bases). Trimming stripped 7 bases from V and 5 bases from J, with 15 bases between. Looked up from germline, CDR1 is LNHDA and CDR2 is SQIVND (reference sequence). The CDR3 has 14 residues. The CDR3 is CASTPRGGHQPQHF. The DNA of the CDR3 is TGTGCCAGTACCCCAAGGGGGGGCCATCAGCCCCAGCATTTT.

V usage is TRBV5-1 and J usage is TRBJ1-4, with 7 positions matching TRBD1. The CDR3 loop spans 16 amino acids. Germline-derived CDR1 and CDR2 are SGHRS and YFSETQ. The V gene end was trimmed by 4 bases and the J gene end by 5 bases; junction bases not matched to a gene: 11. CDR3 residues: CASSQDREVMNEKLFF. CDR3 coding DNA: TGCGCCAGCAGCCAAGACAGGGAGGTAATGAATGAAAAACTGTTTTTT.

V and J are TRBV2 and TRBJ2-1; D uncertain. This CDR3 has 12 residues. V was cut by 8 bases and J by 3 bases, with 8 bases left in between. From germline, CDR1 is SNHLY and CDR2 FYNNEI. CDR3 nucleotide sequence: TGTGCCAGCGGAAGTAGCTACAATGAGCAGTTCTTC. It translates to CASGSSYNEQFF. The full variable domain, with the rest looked up from reference TRBV2 and TRBJ2-1, is EPEVTQTPSHQVTQMGQEVILRCVPISNHLYFYWYRQILGQKVEFLVSFYNNEISEKSEIFDDQFSVERPDGSNFTLKIRSTKLEDSAMYFCASGSSYNEQFFGPGTRLTVL.

The rearrangement joins TRBV15 to TRBJ2-7; TRBD1 agrees at 8 bases. The CDR3 sequence is 15 residues long. Germline values: CDR1 LNHNV, CDR2 YYDKDF (reference sequence). The V segment lost 2 bases and the J segment 5 bases; nucleotides outside the gene matches: 8. The CDR3 region is CATSRIETGADEQYF. DNA for the CDR3: TGTGCCACCAGCAGAATCGAGACAGGGGCCGACGAGCAGTACTTC.

Only one count was recorded for this clone. CDR3 amino acids: CASSLNRLLNTEAFF. The DNA of the CDR3 is TGTGCCAGCAGTTTAAACAGGCTACTGAACACTGAAGCTTTCTTT. V is TRBV6-6 and J is TRBJ1-1; a weak D match, TRBD1 (5 bases). V was cut by 4 bases and J by 0 bases, with 12 bases left in between. Germline V lookup: CDR1 MNHNY, CDR2 SVGAGI (reference sequence). The CDR3 totals 15 residues.

This clone was counted a single time. V usage is TRBV28 and J usage is TRBJ2-1, with 12 nucleotides matching TRBD2. Germline loops: CDR1 MDHEN, CDR2 SYDVKM. With 7 bases clipped from V and 4 bases from J, the junction kept 5 bases outside the gene matches. The CDR3 consists of 15 residues. The CDR3 sequence: CASTSGTSGYNEQFF. The CDR3 DNA reads TGTGCCAGCACTTCCGGGACTAGCGGGTACAATGAGCAGTTCTTC.

The chain employs TRBV10-3 and TRBJ2-1; TRBD1 matches at 9 bases. The germline V gene has CDR1 ENHRY and CDR2 SYGVKD. This CDR3 contains 14 residues. Germline trimming cut 6 bases from V and 7 bases from J; bases unmatched to any gene: 7. The CDR3 sequence: CAIREQGAGNEQFF. CDR3 bases: TGTGCCATCAGGGAACAGGGGGCTGGTAATGAGCAGTTCTTC.

The rearrangement uses TRBV6-5 and TRBJ1-4; D remains ambiguous. Germline values: CDR1 MNHEY, CDR2 SVGAGI. Trimming stripped 0 bases from V and 6 bases from J, with 8 bases between. There are 14 residues in the CDR3. DNA of the CDR3: TGTGCCAGCAGTTACTCGGGAGTTCATGAAAAACTGTTTTTT. Protein product: CASSYSGVHEKLFF.

The chain is built from TRBV7-8 and TRBJ2-3; tentative D call: TRBD2 (5 bases). The CDR3 length is 13 residues. Trimming shortened V by 0 bases and J by 8 bases, and 9 bases separated the two germline ends. The germline CDR1 and CDR2 sequences are SGHVS and FQNEAQ. Here the CDR3 DNA reads TGTGCCAGCAGCTTAGCAACCGGGGTTACGCAGTATTTT. The encoded protein is CASSLATGVTQYF.

The rearrangement joins TRBV9 to TRBJ1-2; D is possibly TRBD1 (5 bases). Germline CDR1 SGDLS, CDR2 YYNGEE. The length of the CDR3 is 15 residues. The ends were cut back, 3 bases at V and 0 bases at J, with 12 bases in the middle. CDR3 in amino acids: CASSGAGRANYGYTF. The DNA of the CDR3 is TGTGCCAGCAGCGGGGCAGGGAGGGCTAACTATGGCTACACCTTC. The full variable domain, its missing parts supplied by reference TRBV9 and TRBJ1-2, is DSGVTQTPKHLITATGQRVTLRCSPRSGDLSVYWYQQSLDQGLQFLIQYYNGEERAKGNILERFSAQQFPDLHSELNLSSLELGDSALYFCASSGAGRANYGYTFGSGTRLTVV.

The V call is TRBV5-1, the J call TRBJ2-2; tentative D call: TRBD2 (5 bases). Trimming cost V 6 bases and J 0 bases, with 15 bases left between them. The CDR3 runs to 16 residues. The germline gives CDR1 SGHRS, CDR2 YFSETQ. The CDR3 is CASIERRAANTGELFF. In DNA, the CDR3 is TGCGCCAGCATCGAAAGGCGGGCCGCGAACACCGGGGAGCTGTTTTTT.

V gene TRBV10-3 combines with J gene TRBJ1-1, with 7 nucleotides matching TRBD1. CDR1 is ENHRY, CDR2 SYGVKD, per germline. J was trimmed by 0 bases and V by 10 bases; bases with no gene match: 5. There are 13 residues in the CDR3. CDR3 sequence (DNA): TGTGCCACGGAGGGACAGTTGAACACTGAAGCTTTCTTT. Translation: CATEGQLNTEAFF.

This clone turned up a few times. The chain employs TRBV5-1 and TRBJ1-1, with D uncertain. This CDR3 spans 13 amino acids. CDR1 and CDR2 (germline): SGHRS, YFSETQ. Trimming cost V 4 bases and J 6 bases, with 13 bases left between them. The CDR3 is CASSGPSLAEAFF. CDR3 bases: TGCGCCAGCAGCGGGCCCAGTCTGGCTGAAGCTTTCTTT.

The chain couples TRBV5-4 to TRBJ2-1; D could derive from TRBD1 or TRBD2 (5 bases each). Trimming removed 4 bases from V and 15 bases from J, with 17 bases in between. The CDR3 contains 12 residues. Per the germline V gene, CDR1 is SGHNT and CDR2 is YYREEE (reference sequence). CDR3 loop: CASSGTIGAPFF. The DNA of the CDR3 is TGTGCCAGCAGCGGGACGATTGGGGCACCGTTCTTC.

V and J are TRBV5-1 and TRBJ1-5, with a tentative D call TRBD1 (5 bases). Germline V gene lookup returns CDR1 SGHRS and CDR2 YFSETQ. V was clipped by 4 bases and J by 7 bases, with 15 bases between them. The CDR3 contains 14 residues. This CDR3 reads CASSRTAGGQPQHF. Here the CDR3 DNA reads TGCGCCAGCAGCCGGACTGCCGGGGGGCAGCCCCAGCATTTT.

The V call is TRBV5-1, the J call TRBJ1-5, with a tentative D call TRBD1 (5 bases). V was trimmed by 0 bases and J by 7 bases, leaving 11 bases between them. This CDR3 is 14 amino acids long. Germline values: CDR1 SGHRS, CDR2 YFSETQ. CDR3 region: CASSLGGVEQPQHF. The CDR3 nucleotides are TGCGCCAGCAGCTTGGGAGGGGTAGAGCAGCCCCAGCATTTT.

This clone occurred once. The CDR3 sequence: CASSTRRGGYTF. Written as DNA, the CDR3 is TGTGCCAGCAGCACCCGCAGGGGAGGCTACACCTTC. The chain uses TRBV7-2 and TRBJ1-2; maybe TRBD1 (6 bases). Trimming took off 5 bases at V and 8 bases at J, with 12 bases between the two ends. The CDR3 is 12 residues long. Germline V gene data show CDR1 as SGHTA and CDR2 as FQGNSA. Based on the CDR3 plus reference TRBV7-2 and TRBJ1-2, the full variable domain is GAGVSQSPSNKVTEKGKDVELRCDPISGHTALYWYRQSLGQGLEFLIYFQGNSAPDKSGLPSDRFSAERTGGSVSTLTIQRTQQEDSAVYLCASSTRRGGYTFGSGTRLTVV.

J is TRBJ2-2 and V is TRBV7-9; TRBD2 agrees at 7 bases. Per germline, CDR1 SEHNR and CDR2 FQNEAQ (reference sequence). The CDR3 spans 16 residues. With V trimmed by 5 bases and J by 4 bases, 10 bases remained unmatched. The CDR3 DNA reads as TGTGCCAGCAGCCCGACTAGCCCCATTGGCACCGGGGAGCTGTTTTTT. Translated: CASSPTSPIGTGELFF.